This T cell receptor (beta chain) was recorded in a study of T cell repertoires in cytomegalovirus infection. Overall study results and limits: Cumulative public TCR beta family frequency identified carriers of CMV plus the relevant HLA.

This clonotype showed up many times. The antigen is not known. TCRdb analysed the reads with MiXCR anew, one entry per CDR3 protein. The table shows a few hundred thousand distinct CDR3 sequences, with roughly 17% occurring only once. Per germline, CDR1 SGHVS and CDR2 FQNEAQ. Trimming cost V 5 bases and J 1 base, with 11 bases left between them. This CDR3 has 14 amino acids. The sequence came from a human donor in good health (CMV status not recorded). Some clones in this sample may be carry-over from other donors' samples. The sample taken for sequencing was PBMCs. V usage is TRBV7-8 and J usage is TRBJ1-1; perhaps TRBD1 as D (5 bases). The CDR3 reads CASSRRDENTEAFF. CDR3 coding DNA: TGTGCCAGCAGCCGCAGGGATGAGAACACTGAAGCTTTCTTT.